This paragraph reports one TCR beta chain. Antigen specificity is unknown. Purities over 98% were achieved in all sorted populations. V was trimmed by 3 bases and J by 1 base, leaving 11 bases between them. The germline V gene encodes CDR1 SNHLY and CDR2 FYNNEI. This CDR3 has 15 amino acids. This sample stems from a study of beta chain features in type 1 diabetes. Study conclusions and caveats: Researchers reported that naive, central memory and Treg TCRB repertoires appeared more similar in patients than in healthy donors. There was a moderate but significant shortening of TCRB CDR3s in all four CD4+ subsets of Type 1 diabetes patients.

Every bit of the isolated RNA underwent reverse transcription, so sequencing read expressed TCRB transcripts. The read count averaged around 3.6 million across naive, central memory and regulatory T cell samples. The repertoire was sequenced with immunoSEQ multiplex PCR; TCRdb's copy has only in-frame clones and lacks some. Of a few hundred thousand clones listed, roughly 12% are singletons. This receptor was identified in a young woman with type 1 diabetes. The chain links TRBV2 to TRBJ2-3, with a tentative D call TRBD1 (6 bases). The sequencing sample was made of naive CD4+ T cells from blood. In nucleotides, the CDR3 is TGTGCCAGCAGTGATGGTGGGGGCGGCACAGATACGCAGTATTTT. Translating gives CASSDGGGGTDTQYF.